The next 22 T cell receptor beta chains were all read from a single sample in a study of T cell responses to AZD1222 COVID-19 vaccine. Sequencing used immunoSEQ multiplex PCR; TCRdb keeps in-frame clones, though not all of them. The sample has around 150,000 clones, roughly nine tenths seen once. The sequencing used peripheral blood, collected on day 0 of MenACWY control vaccination. Every receptor here comes from an adult in good health.

The rearrangement joins TRBV18 to TRBJ1-4, with D hard to call. Trimming took off 3 bases at V and 3 bases at J, with 8 bases between the two ends. The CDR3 runs to 14 residues. The germline CDR1 and CDR2 sequences are KGHSH and LQKENI. CDR3 region: CASSPAGSNEKLFF. The CDR3 bases are TGTGCCAGCTCACCGGCCGGGTCTAATGAAAAACTGTTTTTT.

The genes are TRBV11-3 and TRBJ2-2; D perhaps matches TRBD2 (5 bases). This CDR3 has 13 amino acids. Germline CDR1 SGHNT, CDR2 YENEEA. With 5 bases removed from V and 3 bases from J, the gap between germline ends came to 7 bases. The CDR3 loop is CASSRGDTGELFF. As DNA, the CDR3 is TGTGCCAGCAGCCGGGGAGACACCGGGGAGCTGTTTTTT. Based on the CDR3 plus reference TRBV11-3 and TRBJ2-2, the full variable domain is EAGVVQSPRYKIIEKKQPVAFWCNPISGHNTLYWYLQNLGQGPELLIRYENEEAVDDSQLPKDRFSAERLKGVDSTLKIQPAELGDSAVYLCASSRGDTGELFFGEGSRLTVL.

V gene TRBV3-1 (or the pseudogene TRBV3-2) combines with J gene TRBJ2-3; D is possibly TRBD2 (6 bases). The CDR3 spans 17 residues. Germline-derived CDR1 and CDR2 are LGHDT and YNNKEL (reference sequence). The germline V and J ends were trimmed by 4 bases and 4 bases, with 21 bases remaining between them. The CDR3 DNA follows: TGTGCCAGCAGCCCCTTATGGGAGCGAACGGGGGCAGATACGCAGTATTTT. Its protein product is CASSPLWERTGADTQYF.

V and J are TRBV5-1 and TRBJ2-7, with 7 bases that match TRBD1. V was pared by 0 bases and J by 2 bases, with 2 bases of the junction left unmatched. Germline CDR1 SGHRS, CDR2 YFSETQ. This CDR3 region has 14 residues. CDR3 in DNA: TGCGCCAGCAGCTTGGCGACAGGGACCTACGAGCAGTACTTC. Protein: CASSLATGTYEQYF.

CDR3 amino acids: CSVGGQGGVEQYF. The CDR3 region has the DNA TGCAGCGTTGGTGGGCAGGGGGGCGTCGAGCAGTACTTC. This sequence joins TRBV29-1 and TRBJ2-7; maybe TRBD1 (7 bases). Germline V lookup: CDR1 SQVTM, CDR2 ANQGSEA. Trimming removed 4 bases from V and 6 bases from J, with 16 bases in between. The CDR3 extends over 13 amino acids.

The V and J genes are TRBV19 and TRBJ1-2; maybe TRBD1 (6 bases). This CDR3 region has 13 residues. V lost 6 bases and J lost 2, with 10 bases in between. Per germline, CDR1 LNHDA and CDR2 SQIVND (reference sequence). The DNA of the CDR3 is TGTGCCAGTAGCCCGGACAGCAACTATGGCTACACCTTC. Translating gives CASSPDSNYGYTF.

The chain is built from TRBV19 and TRBJ2-1; 16 nucleotides align to TRBD2. V lost 5 bases, J lost 9 bases, and 7 bases stayed unmatched. From germline, CDR1 is LNHDA and CDR2 SQIVND (reference sequence). The CDR3 totals 16 residues. CDR3 sequence (DNA): TGTGCCAGTAGTGCGGGACTAGCGGGAGGGCCTGGTGAGCAGTTCTTC. It is translated as CASSAGLAGGPGEQFF.

The chain has TRBV9 and TRBJ1-2, with D perhaps TRBD1 (5 bases). V lost 5 bases, J lost 4 bases, and 18 bases lay in between. The CDR3 consists of 15 residues. In germline, CDR1 is SGDLS, CDR2 YYNGEE. The DNA for the CDR3 is TGTGCCAGCAGTCCTAAGGGAGGGCAGGGCTATGGCTACACCTTC. It is translated as CASSPKGGQGYGYTF.

The chain carries TRBV11-3 and TRBJ2-2; TRBD2 matches at 7 bases. J lost 3 bases, V lost 0 bases, and 4 bases had no gene match. The CDR3 covers 16 residues. Looked up from germline, CDR1 is SGHNT and CDR2 is YENEEA. The CDR3 DNA follows: TGTGCCAGCAGCTTAGATCCGGCGGGGGACACCGGGGAGCTGTTTTTT. Translating gives CASSLDPAGDTGELFF.

This CDR3 is CASRKGDSPYNEQFF. The CDR3 coding sequence is TGTGCCAGCAGGAAGGGGGACAGTCCCTACAATGAGCAGTTCTTC. This chain connects TRBV11-1 to TRBJ2-1; TRBD1 matches 7 bases. V shed 6 bases, J shed 2 bases, and the junction held 7 bases outside the gene matches. Per germline, CDR1 SGHAT and CDR2 FQDESV (reference sequence). The CDR3 consists of 15 residues.

The V gene is TRBV5-4, the J gene TRBJ2-2, with D possibly being TRBD2 (6 bases). Trimming removed 9 bases from V and 7 bases from J, with 16 bases in between. CDR3 length equals 13 residues. CDR1 SGHNT and CDR2 YYREEE come from the germline V gene (reference sequence). CDR3 DNA: TGTGCCATTCCGGGCGGGGTTCTCGGGGAGCTGTTTTTT. It codes for CAIPGGVLGELFF.

This clone was detected once. CDR3 in DNA: TGCGCCAGCAGCCAAGGGGGGATTGACATTCAGTACTTC. Residues: CASSQGGIDIQYF. The rearrangement links TRBV5-1 to TRBJ2-4; D possibly matches TRBD1 or TRBD2 (6 bases each). CDR1 is SGHRS, CDR2 YFSETQ, per germline. The CDR3 is 13 amino acids. The germline V and J ends were trimmed by 4 bases and 8 bases, with 13 bases remaining between them.

V usage is TRBV7-2 and J usage is TRBJ1-5; 7 nucleotides align to TRBD1. Germline CDR1 and CDR2: SGHTA and FQGNSA. V trimming: 1 base; J trimming: 6 bases; junction bases outside the gene matches: 6. There are 15 residues in the CDR3. CDR3 coding DNA: TGTGCCAGCAGCTTAGTCGGAGGGGGCGGTCAGCCCCAGCATTTT. It translates to CASSLVGGGGQPQHF.

This clone came up once. The chain is built from TRBV19 and TRBJ1-5, with unresolved D. V lost 7 bases and J lost 7, with 26 bases in between. This CDR3 has 17 residues. The germline V gene has CDR1 LNHDA and CDR2 SQIVND (reference sequence). CDR3 nucleotide sequence: TGTGCCAGTATCGATTCCCTCAGAGGGCAGTACGGGCAGCCCCAGCATTTT. This encodes CASIDSLRGQYGQPQHF. Filled out from reference TRBV19 and TRBJ1-5, the complete variable domain reads DGGITQSPKYLFRKEGQNVTLSCEQNLNHDAMYWYRQDPGQGLRLIYYSQIVNDFQKGDIAEGYSVSREKKESFPLTVTSAQKNPTAFYLCASIDSLRGQYGQPQHFGDGTRLSIL.

The genes are TRBV19 and TRBJ1-2; no reliable D call. Germline V lookup: CDR1 LNHDA, CDR2 SQIVND (reference sequence). The V end was cut by 2 bases, the J end by 0 bases, with 4 bases between. The CDR3 length is 13 residues. CDR3 protein: CASSIPTNYGYTF. The CDR3 DNA is TGTGCCAGTAGTATACCTACTAACTATGGCTACACCTTC.

V is TRBV5-6 and J is TRBJ1-2, with D possibly matching TRBD1 (6 bases). CDR1 and CDR2 (germline): SGHDT, YYEEEE. With 4 bases removed from V and 4 bases from J, the gap between germline ends came to 14 bases. This CDR3 is 14 amino acids long. Written as DNA, the CDR3 is TGTGCCAGCAGCCTTAACAGGGTCCCCTATGGCTACACCTTC. Its translation is CASSLNRVPYGYTF.

This chain links TRBV21-1 with TRBJ1-1; the D call TRBD1 from the table was never checked on the DNA. TRBV21-1 is described as a pseudogene. This CDR3 comprises 13 residues. The CDR3 DNA is TGTGCCAGCAGCAAAGACAGGGCCACTGAAGCTTTCTTT. Its translation: CASSKDRATEAFF.

The chain employs TRBV28 and TRBJ1-4; 8 bases are shared with TRBD1. V lost 3 bases, J lost 7 bases, and 7 bases stayed unmatched. Germline CDR1 and CDR2: MDHEN and SYDVKM. CDR3 size: 15 residues. CDR3 coding DNA: TGTGCCAGCAGTTTTGTGACAGGGGAGGTTGAAAAACTGTTTTTT. Translated, it gives CASSFVTGEVEKLFF. The full variable domain, its missing parts supplied by reference TRBV28 and TRBJ1-4, is DVKVTQSSRYLVKRTGEKVFLECVQDMDHENMFWYRQDPGLGLRLIYFSYDVKMKEKGDIPEGYSVSREKKERFSLILESASTNQTSMYLCASSFVTGEVEKLFFGSGTQLSVL.

This clone was counted a few times. CDR3 coding DNA: TGTGCCAGCAGCCAACCGGGTTTAGGTCATTCACCCCTCCACTTT. Translating gives CASSQPGLGHSPLHF. This rearrangement joins TRBV3-1 (or the pseudogene TRBV3-2) to TRBJ1-6; D call uncertain. The CDR3 consists of 15 residues. Trimming left V 2 bases short and J 8 bases short, with 13 bases between. Germline V gene lookup returns CDR1 LGHDT and CDR2 YNNKEL (reference sequence).

This clone occurred a few times. This rearrangement joins TRBV6-5 to TRBJ2-7; 9 bases agree with TRBD1. Per the germline V gene, CDR1 is MNHEY and CDR2 is SVGAGI. This CDR3 comprises 13 residues. V lost 6 bases and J lost 5; bases outside the gene matches: 5. CDR3 nucleotide sequence: TGTGCCAGCAGAGAGACAGGGGGACACGAGCAGTACTTC. It encodes CASRETGGHEQYF.

This clone was recorded a few times. The chain recombines TRBV9 with TRBJ2-3; a possible D gene is TRBD1 (6 bases). Germline V gene sequence: CDR1 SGDLS, CDR2 YYNGEE. V was pared by 3 bases and J by 0 bases, with 14 bases between. The CDR3 runs to 16 residues. The CDR3 here is CASSAGQFSSTDTQYF. The DNA for the CDR3 is TGTGCCAGCAGCGCTGGACAGTTTTCTAGCACAGATACGCAGTATTTT.

The rearrangement uses TRBV29-1 and TRBJ2-2, with D unclear. Germline assignment: CDR1 SQVTM and CDR2 ANQGSEA. The CDR3 is 12 amino acids. V lost 6 bases and J lost 3, with 8 bases in between. The CDR3: CSVTRDTGELFF. The CDR3 DNA reads TGCAGCGTCACAAGGGACACCGGGGAGCTGTTTTTT.